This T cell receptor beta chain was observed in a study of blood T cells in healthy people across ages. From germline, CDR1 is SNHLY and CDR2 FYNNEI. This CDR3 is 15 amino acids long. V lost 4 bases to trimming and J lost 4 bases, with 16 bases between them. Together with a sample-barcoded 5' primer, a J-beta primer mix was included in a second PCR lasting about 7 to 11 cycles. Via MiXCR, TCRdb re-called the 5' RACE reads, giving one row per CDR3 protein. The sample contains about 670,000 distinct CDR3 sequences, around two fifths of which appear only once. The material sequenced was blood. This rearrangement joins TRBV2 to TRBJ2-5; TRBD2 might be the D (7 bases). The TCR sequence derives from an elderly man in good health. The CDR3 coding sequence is TGTGCCAGCAGTGGTTTCTTCGGGGGGCGAGAGACCCAGTACTTC. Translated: CASSGFFGGRETQYF.